The text below deals with one T cell receptor (beta chain). The data originate from a study of blood T cell repertoires in COVID-19. Study-wide background: Material from acute and convalescent COVID-19 was sourced from the United States, Italy and Spain. The cDNA or gDNA used as material had been derived from T cells, B-cell-depleted T cells, or PBMCs.

Germline CDR1 GTSNPN, CDR2 SVGIG (reference sequence). V gave up 3 bases and J gave up 4 bases; unmatched junction bases: 4. The CDR3 consists of 14 residues. Authors' methods: The authors estimated nucleated cell counts from reference gene primer amplification. Sequencing was performed with immunoSEQ multiplex PCR; in TCRdb, only in-frame clones are kept and a portion is missing. V, J and clone size derive from that table, while D and trimming were established from the DNA sequence. The sample has 150,000 to 200,000 clones; around 83% are singletons. Patients from Seattle were sampled longitudinally, starting during active infection.

Sequencing used peripheral blood. The receptor's source is a woman in her sixties or seventies with COVID-19, enrolled during active disease. V usage is TRBV30 and J usage is TRBJ1-5; 9 nucleotides match TRBD1. The CDR3 coding sequence is TGTGCCTGGAGCAGGACAGGGGTAAATCAGCCCCAGCATTTT. Its protein is CAWSRTGVNQPQHF.